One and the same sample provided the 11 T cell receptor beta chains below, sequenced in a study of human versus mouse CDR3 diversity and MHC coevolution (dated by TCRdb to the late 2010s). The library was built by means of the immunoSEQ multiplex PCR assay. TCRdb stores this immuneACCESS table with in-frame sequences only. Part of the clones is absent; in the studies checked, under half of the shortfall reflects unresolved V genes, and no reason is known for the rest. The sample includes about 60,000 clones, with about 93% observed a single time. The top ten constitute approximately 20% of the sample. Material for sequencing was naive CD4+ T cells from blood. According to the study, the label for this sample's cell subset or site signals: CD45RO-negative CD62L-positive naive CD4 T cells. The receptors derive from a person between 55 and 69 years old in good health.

As DNA, the CDR3 is TGTGCCAGCAGAGCCGGGGTTAACTATGGCTACACCTTC. This gives the protein CASRAGVNYGYTF. The chain recombines TRBV6-6 with TRBJ1-2; the D is unclear. This CDR3 region has 13 residues. With 6 bases removed from V and 1 base from J, the gap between germline ends came to 9 bases. Germline CDR1 reads MNHNY; CDR2 reads SVGAGI (reference sequence).

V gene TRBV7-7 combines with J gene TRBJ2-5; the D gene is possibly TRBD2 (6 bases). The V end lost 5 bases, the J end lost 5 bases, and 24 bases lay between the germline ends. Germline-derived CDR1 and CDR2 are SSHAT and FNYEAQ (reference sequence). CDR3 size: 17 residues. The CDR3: CASSLSGARGAGETQYF. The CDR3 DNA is TGTGCCAGCAGCCTTTCCGGGGCGCGGGGCGCAGGGGAGACCCAGTACTTC. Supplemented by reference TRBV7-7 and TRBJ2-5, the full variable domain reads GAGVSQSPRYKVTKRGQDVTLRCDPISSHATLYWYQQALGQGPEFLTYFNYEAQPDKSGLPSDRFSAERPEGSISTLTIQRTEQRDSAMYRCASSLSGARGAGETQYFGPGTRLLVL.

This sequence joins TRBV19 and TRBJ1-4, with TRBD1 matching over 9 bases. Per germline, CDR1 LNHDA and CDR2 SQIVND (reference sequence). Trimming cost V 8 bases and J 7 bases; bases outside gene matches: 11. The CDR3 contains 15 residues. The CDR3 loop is CASRSNRGQSEKLFF. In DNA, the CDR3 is TGTGCCAGTCGGTCTAACAGGGGGCAAAGTGAAAAACTGTTTTTT.

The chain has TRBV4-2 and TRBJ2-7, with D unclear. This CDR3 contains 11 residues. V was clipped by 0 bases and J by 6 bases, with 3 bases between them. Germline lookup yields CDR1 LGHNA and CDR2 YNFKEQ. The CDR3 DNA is TGTGCCAGCAGCCAAGATAGCGAGCAGTACTTC. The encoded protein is CASSQDSEQYF.

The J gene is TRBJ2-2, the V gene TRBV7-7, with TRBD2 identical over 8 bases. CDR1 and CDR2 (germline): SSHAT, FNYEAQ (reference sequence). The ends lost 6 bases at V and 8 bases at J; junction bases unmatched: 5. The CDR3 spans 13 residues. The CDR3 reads CASSATSAGELFF. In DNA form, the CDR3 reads TGTGCCAGCAGTGCGACTAGCGCTGGGGAGCTGTTTTTT.

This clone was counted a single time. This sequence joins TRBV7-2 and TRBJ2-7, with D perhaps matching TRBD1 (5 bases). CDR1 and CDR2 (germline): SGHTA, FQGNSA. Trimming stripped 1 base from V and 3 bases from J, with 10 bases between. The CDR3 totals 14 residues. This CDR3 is CASSLVQGIYEQYF. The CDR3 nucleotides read TGTGCCAGCAGCTTAGTTCAGGGTATCTACGAGCAGTACTTC.

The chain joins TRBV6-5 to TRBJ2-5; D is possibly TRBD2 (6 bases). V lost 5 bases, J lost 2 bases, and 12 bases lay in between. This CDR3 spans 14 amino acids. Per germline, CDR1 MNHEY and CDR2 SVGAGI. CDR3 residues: CASSPTGVQETQYF. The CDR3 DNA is TGTGCCAGCAGTCCTACGGGGGTACAAGAGACCCAGTACTTC.

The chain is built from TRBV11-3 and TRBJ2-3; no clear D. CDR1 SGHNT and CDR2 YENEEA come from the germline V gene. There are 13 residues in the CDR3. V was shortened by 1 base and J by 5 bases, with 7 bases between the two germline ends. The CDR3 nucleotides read TGTGCCAGCAGCTTAGGCCCCAGAGATACGCAGTATTTT. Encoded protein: CASSLGPRDTQYF.

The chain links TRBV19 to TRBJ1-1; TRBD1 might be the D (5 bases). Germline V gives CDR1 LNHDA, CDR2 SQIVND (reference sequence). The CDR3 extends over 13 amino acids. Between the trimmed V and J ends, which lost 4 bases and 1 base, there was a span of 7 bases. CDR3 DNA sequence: TGTGCCAGTAGTACGACAGCGAACACTGAAGCTTTCTTT. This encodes CASSTTANTEAFF.

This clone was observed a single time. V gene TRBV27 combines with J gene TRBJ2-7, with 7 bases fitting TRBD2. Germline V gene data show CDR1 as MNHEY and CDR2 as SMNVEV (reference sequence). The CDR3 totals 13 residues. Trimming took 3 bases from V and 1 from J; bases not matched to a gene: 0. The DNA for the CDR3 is TGTGCCAGCAGTTTCGGGAGGTCCTACGAGCAGTACTTC. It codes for CASSFGRSYEQYF.

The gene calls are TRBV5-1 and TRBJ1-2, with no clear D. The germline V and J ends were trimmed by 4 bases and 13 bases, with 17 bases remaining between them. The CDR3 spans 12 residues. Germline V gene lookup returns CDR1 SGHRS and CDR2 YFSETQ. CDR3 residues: CASSPTNGLFTF. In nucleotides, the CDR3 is TGCGCCAGCAGCCCCACTAACGGCCTTTTCACCTTC.